The TCR beta chain under discussion was sequenced for a study of beta chain features in type 1 diabetes. Study-wide results and limits: Since sequencing was performed on cDNA, cells with high TCR expression could be over-represented.

cDNA synthesis used the whole RNA isolate, giving expressed TCRB sequences. Generated by immunoSEQ multiplex PCR, the TCRdb table keeps only in-frame clones and is missing some. The sample has about 410,000 clones; approximately 15% are singletons. The V end lost 2 bases, the J end lost 3 bases, and 19 bases lay between the germline ends. Germline V gives CDR1 SGHVS, CDR2 FQNEAQ. The CDR3 runs 17 residues. Only a few counts were recorded for this clone. What it recognizes is unknown. The genes are TRBV7-8 and TRBJ2-5; tentatively, D is TRBD1 or TRBD2 (6 bases each). The sequencing input was naive CD4+ T cells from blood. This clonotype was obtained from a man aged 30 to 45 in good health. In nucleotides, the CDR3 is TGTGCCAGCAGCTTATTGGTCTCCCGGAGGGGGGAAGAGACCCAGTACTTC. It translates to CASSLLVSRRGEETQYF.